The rows below give T cell receptor beta chains drawn from one sample of a study of early T cells in non-severe SARS-CoV-2 infection. MiXCR, run by TCRdb on the 5' RACE reads, gives a single entry per CDR3 protein. The sample includes under 70,000 distinct CDR3 sequences, about 5.6% of them seen just once. Specimen: whole blood. These receptors were collected from an adult who was a healthcare worker with PCR-confirmed SARS-CoV-2 infection or an uninfected control (not recorded which). Each CDR3 is given with its conserved first and last residue. D genes are given only for firm matches. Clone size is shown for a subset of rows, as once, few, many or a class of expanded clone.

j_gene | v_gene | abundance | d_gene | CDR3nt | CDR3aa
TRBJ1-2 | TRBV2 | many | NA | TGTGCCAGCAGTGCTTCGGACGGCCGCTATGGCTACACCTTC | CASSASDGRYGYTF
TRBJ1-5 | TRBV4-1 | few | NA | TGCGCCAGCAGCCAAGTTGGTCCAGGGCAGCCCCAGCATTTT | CASSQVGPGQPQHF
TRBJ2-5 | TRBV11-2 | NA | TRBD2 | TGTGCCAGCAGCCCCTCAGGACTAGCGGGAGAAGAGACCCAGTACTTC | CASSPSGLAGEETQYF
TRBJ2-3 | TRBV24-1 | many | NA | TGTGCCACCAGTGATCCCGAGCGCCTTGGGCCAGATACGCAGTATTTT | CATSDPERLGPDTQYF
TRBJ2-3 | TRBV28 | large | NA | TGTGCCAGCAGTTTAGAATGGCTCGGCGGTAGCACAGATACGCAGTATTTT | CASSLEWLGGSTDTQYF
TRBJ1-5 | TRBV2 | NA | NA | TGTGCCAGCAGTGTCCAGGGGCCCGGGCAGCATTTT | CASSVQGPGQHF
TRBJ2-1 | TRBV6-1 | NA | TRBD1 | TGTGCCAGCAAGGGTCGACAGGGCTCCTACAATGAGCAGTTCTTC | CASKGRQGSYNEQFF
TRBJ1-2 | TRBV12-3/TRBV12-4 | many | TRBD1 | TGTGCCAGCAGTCTTTGGACAGGCCCGATCACCTTC | CASSLWTGPITF
TRBJ2-3 | TRBV20-1 | few | TRBD1 | TGCAGTGCTAGTGCTAGGACAGGGGGTACAGATACGCAGTATTTT | CSASARTGGTDTQYF
TRBJ2-7 | TRBV5-1 | many | TRBD2 | TGCGCCTCCTCCAGCGGGAGCACCGGGGCGGGGCAGTACTTC | CASSSGSTGAGQYF
TRBJ1-5 | TRBV7-9 | NA | NA | TGTGCCAGCAGCTTAGCACAGGCCGGACAGCCCCAGCATTTT | CASSLAQAGQPQHF
TRBJ1-1 | TRBV6-1 | NA | NA | TGTGCCAGCAGTCGAAACGTACAGGGAGGGACTGAAGCTTTCTTT | CASSRNVQGGTEAFF
TRBJ1-2 | TRBV12-3/TRBV12-4 | few | TRBD1 | TGTGCCAGCAGATCAACAGGGGACTATGGCTACACCTTC | CASRSTGDYGYTF
TRBJ2-3 | TRBV5-4 | many | NA | TGTGCCAGCAGCTTGGAGGGGACGGGGTCGGATACGCAGTATTTT | CASSLEGTGSDTQYF
TRBJ2-1 | TRBV5-4 | many | NA | TGTGCCAGCATGCTTGTAGGGCCGATCTCCTACAATGAGCAGTTCTTC | CASMLVGPISYNEQFF
TRBJ1-2 | TRBV20-1 | many | NA | TGCAGTGCTTCGGACACACGGGGGGCTCAACTCTATGGCTACACCTTC | CSASDTRGAQLYGYTF
TRBJ1-6 | TRBV7-3 | many | TRBD1 | TGTGCCAGCAGCGAACAGGGGGCGCGCTCACCCCTCCACTTT | CASSEQGARSPLHF
TRBJ2-1 | TRBV20-1 | many | NA | TGCAGTGCTCTCGGAGGAGGGCAGGGTGCTAATGAGCAGTTCTTC | CSALGGGQGANEQFF
TRBJ2-1 | TRBV12-3/TRBV12-4 | many | NA | TGTGCCAGCAGTCCATTCAGGTTGACGGGGAATGAGCAGTTCTTC | CASSPFRLTGNEQFF
TRBJ2-1 | TRBV19 | few | TRBD2 | TGTGCCAGTAGCGCGGGAGGGGGGATTGAGCAGTTCTTC | CASSAGGGIEQFF
TRBJ2-1 | TRBV5-4 | many | TRBD2 | TGTGCCAGCAGCTTACCAAGACTAGCGGGGTCCTACAATGAGCAGTTCTTC | CASSLPRLAGSYNEQFF
TRBJ2-1 | TRBV29-1 | many | NA | TGCAGCGCTTCGGGTTTGGCGAGCTCCTACAATGAGCAGTTCTTC | CSASGLASSYNEQFF
TRBJ2-5 | TRBV18 | NA | TRBD2 | TGTGCCAGCTCACCAAGCGGGAGAAAAGAGACCCAGTACTTC | CASSPSGRKETQYF
TRBJ2-2 | TRBV18 | many | NA | TGTGCCAGCTCACCACTACAGAACACCGGGGAGCTGTTTTTT | CASSPLQNTGELFF
TRBJ2-1 | TRBV5-1 | many | NA | TGCGCCAGCAGCGGGCAGGGCATTTTGGATGAGCAGTTCTTC | CASSGQGILDEQFF
TRBJ2-1 | TRBV5-1 | many | NA | TGCGCCAGCAGCCAGAGGTCCTACAATGAGCAGTTCTTC | CASSQRSYNEQFF
TRBJ1-1 | TRBV14 | many | NA | TGTGCCAGCAGCCAAGCTTATGAAGCTTTCTTT | CASSQAYEAFF
TRBJ2-5 | TRBV19 | many | TRBD1 | TGTGCCAGTGGAACCACAGGGGGAGAGACCCAGTACTTC | CASGTTGGETQYF
TRBJ2-2 | TRBV15 | few | NA | TGTGCCACCAGCAGAGATCGGGGGGCGGGAGCCGGGGAGCTGTTTTTT | CATSRDRGAGAGELFF
TRBJ2-7 | TRBV6-5 | medium-sized | NA | TGTGCCAGCAGTTACGCACATTCCTACGAGCAGTACTTC | CASSYAHSYEQYF
TRBJ1-5 | TRBV19 | many | NA | TGTGCCAGTAGTATTGGGACGGCGAATCAGCCCCAGCATTTT | CASSIGTANQPQHF
TRBJ2-3 | TRBV13 | many | NA | TGTGCCAGCAGCTTACCGCGGGGCTTTACCACAGATACGCAGTATTTT | CASSLPRGFTTDTQYF
TRBJ2-1 | TRBV3-1 | NA | TRBD2 | TGTGCCAGCAGTCGGAGCGGGGGGCCCGGTGAGCAGTTCTTC | CASSRSGGPGEQFF
TRBJ2-2 | TRBV14 | many | TRBD1 | TGTGCCAGCAGCACGACTGGACAGGTTTATACCGGGGAGCTGTTTTTT | CASSTTGQVYTGELFF
TRBJ1-1 | TRBV7-2 | NA | NA | TGTGCCAGCAGCCCGCAGGGGCGGACTGAAGCTTTCTTT | CASSPQGRTEAFF
TRBJ1-1 | TRBV3-1 | few | NA | TGTGCCAGCAGCCCTCACCCCTCTGAAGCTTTCTTT | CASSPHPSEAFF
TRBJ1-1 | TRBV7-2 | many | NA | TGTGCCAGCAGCTTAACCGCTGAAGCTTTCTTT | CASSLTAEAFF
TRBJ1-6 | TRBV7-9 | many | NA | TGTGCCAGCAGCCCCAGTAATTCACCCCTCCACTTT | CASSPSNSPLHF
TRBJ2-6 | TRBV10-3 | many | NA | TGTGCCATCAGCCGGTTCGATGGAGCCAACGTCCTGACTTTC | CAISRFDGANVLTF
TRBJ2-3 | TRBV29-1 | many | TRBD1 | TGCAGCGTTGAAGCCCGTGGGGTTAAGGGGACAGGGATCACAGATACGCAGTATTTT | CSVEARGVKGTGITDTQYF
TRBJ1-2 | TRBV4-1 | many | TRBD1 | TGCGCCAGCAGCTCACAGACAGGGAGGATCTATGGCTACACCTTC | CASSSQTGRIYGYTF
TRBJ1-4 | TRBV7-8 | many | NA | TGTGCCAGCAGCCCACGGGGCATAGGCAAAAATGAAAAACTGTTTTTT | CASSPRGIGKNEKLFF
TRBJ2-7 | TRBV2 | few | TRBD2 | TGTGCCAGCAGTGATGGGGCTAGCGGGAGTCGCGAGCAGTACTTC | CASSDGASGSREQYF
TRBJ2-1 | TRBV5-5 | NA | TRBD2 | TGTGCCAGCAGCACAGGGACTAGCAGAAGCTACAATGAGCAGTTCTTC | CASSTGTSRSYNEQFF
TRBJ2-1 | TRBV7-9 | many | TRBD1 | TGTGCCAGCAGCTCCGGGACAGGGGGCGATTTCAATGAGCAGTTCTTC | CASSSGTGGDFNEQFF
TRBJ2-1 | TRBV14 | few | TRBD1 | TGTGCCAGCAGCCAAGGGACAGGGAAAACCCCCTACAATGAGCAGTTCTTC | CASSQGTGKTPYNEQFF
TRBJ2-1 | TRBV7-6 | few | NA | TGTGCCAGCAGCTTAATCACGGGGCCGAGCTACAATGAGCAGTTCTTC | CASSLITGPSYNEQFF
TRBJ1-3 | TRBV16 | many | TRBD1 | TGTGCCAGCAGCCGGACAGGGGCTGGAAACACCATATATTTT | CASSRTGAGNTIYF
TRBJ1-1 | TRBV7-6 | NA | NA | TGTGCCAGCAGCCCGGGGGGGGAGGTAAGGGGCGCGAACACTGAAGCTTTCTTT | CASSPGGEVRGANTEAFF
TRBJ1-2 | TRBV20-1 | many | NA | TGCAGTGCTAGTCCTGACAACATCTATGGCTACACCTTC | CSASPDNIYGYTF